What follows are 21 T cell receptor beta chains derived from one specimen sequenced in a study of human versus mouse CDR3 diversity and MHC coevolution. The assay was immunoSEQ multiplex PCR, and TCRdb's table has in-frame clones only and misses some. Among about 80,000 clones listed, around 93% were seen once. The sequencing input was naive CD4+ T cells from blood. Subset reported: CD45RO-negative CD62L-positive naive CD4 T cells. These receptors all stem from a person aged 30-69 years in good health.

This chain joins TRBV30 and TRBJ2-1; 10 positions match TRBD2. The germline V gene encodes CDR1 GTSNPN and CDR2 SVGIG (reference sequence). With V trimmed by 5 bases and J by 0 bases, 7 bases remained unmatched. This CDR3 contains 16 residues. The CDR3 nucleotides read TGTGCCTGGCAGACTAGCGGGCGTCACTCCTACAATGAGCAGTTCTTC. Its protein product is CAWQTSGRHSYNEQFF. Variable domain in full (rest from reference TRBV30 and TRBJ2-1): SQTIHQWPATLVQPVGSPLSLECTVEGTSNPNLYWYRQAAGRGLQLLFYSVGIGQISSEVPQNLSASRPQDRQFILSSKKLLLSDSGFYLCAWQTSGRHSYNEQFFGPGTRLTVL.

This clone came up once. This rearrangement joins TRBV6-4 to TRBJ2-5; 9 bases agree with TRBD2. V dropped 5 bases and J dropped 5; count of bases not matched to a gene: 9. From germline, CDR1 is MRHNA and CDR2 SNTAGT. The CDR3 has 15 amino acids. In DNA, the CDR3 is TGTGCCAGCAGTACAAACACTAGCGGGTGGGAGACCCAGTACTTC. Translated: CASSTNTSGWETQYF.

The chain has TRBV14 and TRBJ1-4; no clear D. The germline gives CDR1 SGHDN, CDR2 FVKESK. There are 15 residues in the CDR3. V lost 1 base to trimming and J lost 8 bases, with 14 bases between them. The CDR3 sequence: CASSQVLAGGEKLFF. The DNA for the CDR3 is TGTGCCAGCAGCCAAGTTCTGGCCGGAGGGGAAAAACTGTTTTTT.

Here the CDR3 reads CASSLVGQGAEETQYF. CDR3 nucleotides: TGTGCCAGCAGCTTAGTGGGACAGGGGGCTGAGGAGACCCAGTACTTC. The rearrangement uses TRBV7-2 and TRBJ2-5; 12 bases align to TRBD1. Trimming removed 1 base from V and 5 bases from J; junction bases left unmatched: 5. CDR1 and CDR2 (germline): SGHTA, FQGNSA. The CDR3 covers 16 residues.

The V call is TRBV6-1, the J call TRBJ2-7, with a tentative D call TRBD2 (5 bases). The CDR3 covers 13 residues. Germline CDR1 reads MNHNS; CDR2 reads SASEGT. The V gene lost 4 bases and the J gene lost 3 bases, with 10 bases spanning the gap. The CDR3, as DNA: TGTGCCAGCAGTGGTGAGGGTGGCTACGAGCAGTACTTC. It encodes CASSGEGGYEQYF.

V is TRBV29-1 and J is TRBJ1-3, with no clear D. The V gene's germline CDR1 is SQVTM and CDR2 ANQGSEA. V lost 5 bases and J lost 3, with 5 bases in between. CDR3 length equals 11 residues. The CDR3 loop reads CSVLIGNTIYF. The CDR3 bases are TGCAGCGTTCTAATTGGAAACACCATATATTTT.

The CDR3, as DNA: TGTGCCAGCAACAAGCCAGGGGTTAGCGAGCAGTACTTC. It translates to CASNKPGVSEQYF. The chain uses TRBV6-5 and TRBJ2-7, with a tentative D call TRBD1 (6 bases). The CDR3 runs to 13 residues. Trimming stripped 7 bases from V and 6 bases from J, with 16 bases between. Germline CDR1 reads MNHEY; CDR2 reads SVGAGI.

V usage is TRBV14 and J usage is TRBJ1-1; D gene unclear. The V gene lost 1 base and the J gene lost 11 bases, with 14 bases spanning the gap. The germline V gene has CDR1 SGHDN and CDR2 FVKESK. The CDR3 runs to 13 residues. The CDR3 here is CASSQVGGSGAFF. Here the CDR3 DNA reads TGTGCCAGCAGCCAAGTAGGCGGTTCCGGGGCTTTCTTT.

This rearrangement joins TRBV18 to TRBJ2-2, with 7 bases lining up with TRBD2. CDR3 length equals 15 residues. From germline, CDR1 is KGHSH and CDR2 LQKENI. V trimming: 1 base; J trimming: 4 bases; junction bases outside the gene matches: 3. The CDR3 region is CASSPQRDVTGELFF. CDR3 in DNA: TGTGCCAGCTCACCACAGCGGGACGTCACCGGGGAGCTGTTTTTT.

The CDR3 DNA reads TGCGCCAGCAGCCAATCGCCGGCAACAGGGCAAGAGACCCAGTACTTC. It encodes CASSQSPATGQETQYF. The genes are TRBV4-3 and TRBJ2-5, with D perhaps matching TRBD1 (6 bases). Germline V CDR1 and CDR2: LGHNA, YSLEER. V dropped 2 bases and J dropped 2 bases, with 15 bases sitting between them. CDR3 length equals 16 residues.

The chain carries TRBV28 and TRBJ1-1; the D gene is possibly TRBD1 (5 bases). The CDR3 sequence is 15 residues long. The V gene lost 4 bases and the J gene lost 5 bases, with 17 bases spanning the gap. Looked up from germline, CDR1 is MDHEN and CDR2 is SYDVKM. This CDR3 is CASSSGGGSGTEAFF. CDR3 bases: TGTGCCAGCAGTTCCGGTGGGGGGTCGGGGACTGAAGCTTTCTTT.

This chain links TRBV11-2 with TRBJ2-5; unclear D gene. The DNA end favors TRBJ2-7, so the J call may be wrong. CDR1 SGHAT and CDR2 FQNNGV come from the germline V gene. The CDR3 consists of 15 residues. CDR3 sequence: CASSLEQFSSYEQYF. The CDR3 coding sequence is TGTGCCAGCAGCTTAGAACAGTTCAGCTCCTACGAGCAGTACTTC.

The CDR3 loop reads CASGLVVEETQYF. CDR3 coding DNA: TGTGCTAGTGGTTTGGTAGTCGAGGAGACCCAGTACTTC. The V call is TRBV12-5, the J call TRBJ2-5; D unclear. Germline CDR1 is LGHNT and CDR2 is FRNRAP. The CDR3 is 13 amino acids. Deletions cut 0 bases from V and 5 bases from J, with 7 bases between.

CDR3 DNA: TGTGCCATCAGTGAAACAGGGGATACGCAGTATTTT. This sequence encodes CAISETGDTQYF. V and J are TRBV10-3 and TRBJ2-3; a possible D gene is TRBD1 (6 bases). Trimming took 3 bases from V and 6 from J, leaving 7 bases between them. Germline assignment: CDR1 ENHRY and CDR2 SYGVKD. This CDR3 is 12 amino acids long.

This chain joins TRBV5-4 and TRBJ1-2; D is possibly TRBD1 (6 bases). The V gene lost 0 bases and the J gene lost 4 bases, with 10 bases spanning the gap. The CDR3 loop spans 14 amino acids. CDR1 is SGHNT, CDR2 YYREEE, per germline (reference sequence). CDR3 DNA: TGTGCCAGCAGCTTGGATGGACAGAGCTATGGCTACACCTTC. This codes for CASSLDGQSYGYTF. The entire variable domain, with the rest obtained from reference TRBV5-4 and TRBJ1-2, is as follows: ETGVTQSPTHLIKTRGQQVTLRCSSQSGHNTVSWYQQALGQGPQFIFQYYREEENGRGNFPPRFSGLQFPNYSSELNVNALELDDSALYLCASSLDGQSYGYTFGSGTRLTVV.

The sample holds one count of this clone. The genes are TRBV6-6 and TRBJ1-5, with 9 bases that match TRBD1. Germline lookup yields CDR1 MNHNY and CDR2 SVGAGI (reference sequence). The CDR3 contains 13 residues. The V gene end was trimmed by 5 bases and the J gene end by 5 bases; junction bases not matched to a gene: 1. The CDR3: CASSRTGDQPQHF. DNA for the CDR3: TGTGCCAGCAGTCGGACAGGGGATCAGCCCCAGCATTTT.

V and J are TRBV9 and TRBJ1-1; 10 bases line up with TRBD1. Germline V gives CDR1 SGDLS, CDR2 YYNGEE. This CDR3 has 13 amino acids. J gave up 7 bases and V 3 bases, and 3 bases lay outside the gene matches. CDR3 sequence reads: CASSAGQGVEAFF. The CDR3 DNA sequence: TGTGCCAGCAGCGCTGGACAGGGGGTTGAAGCTTTCTTT.

The chain couples TRBV11-2 to TRBJ1-4; D is unresolved. Germline values: CDR1 SGHAT, CDR2 FQNNGV. This CDR3 spans 14 amino acids. Trimming took off 5 bases at V and 4 bases at J, with 11 bases between the two ends. The CDR3 nucleotides are TGTGCCAGCAGCCCCGCCGGGGTTAATGAAAAACTGTTTTTT. Residues: CASSPAGVNEKLFF.

The chain is built from TRBV29-1 and TRBJ2-5; D perhaps matches TRBD2 (5 bases). Per germline, CDR1 SQVTM and CDR2 ANQGSEA. V shed 3 bases and J shed 5 bases, with 10 bases lying between them. This CDR3 is 12 amino acids long. The CDR3: CSVDPGRETQYF. CDR3 nucleotides: TGCAGCGTTGATCCGGGAAGGGAGACCCAGTACTTC.

This sequence joins TRBV7-9 and TRBJ1-1; 7 bases align to TRBD1. J was trimmed by 0 bases and V by 5 bases; bases with no gene match: 6. The CDR3 has 15 amino acids. Per germline, CDR1 SEHNR and CDR2 FQNEAQ (reference sequence). The CDR3 loop is CASSLRGLLNTEAFF. CDR3 in DNA: TGTGCCAGCAGCCTTAGGGGGCTTTTGAACACTGAAGCTTTCTTT. The variable domain in full, with the rest retrieved from reference TRBV7-9 and TRBJ1-1, is DTGVSQNPRHKITKRGQNVTFRCDPISEHNRLYWYRQTLGQGPEFLTYFQNEAQLEKSRLLSDRFSAERPKGSFSTLEIQRTEQGDSAMYLCASSLRGLLNTEAFFGQGTRLTVV.

The count of this clone is one. The chain joins TRBV29-1 to TRBJ2-1; a weak D match, TRBD2 (5 bases). The CDR3 contains 13 residues. Trimming left V 6 bases short and J 0 bases short, with 9 bases between. The germline V gene has CDR1 SQVTM and CDR2 ANQGSEA. CDR3 sequence: CSVTGSSYNEQFF. DNA of the CDR3: TGCAGCGTGACGGGGAGCTCCTACAATGAGCAGTTCTTC.